Reported below is one TCR beta chain. As yet, its antigen is unknown. The data were taken from a study of chemoradiotherapy in HPV16-positive cancers. Study-wide context: Candidate HPV-specific clones and shared TCR motifs came from two HPV16-positive patients. Study conclusions and caveats: Non-HPV-specific T cells did not expand in tumors during treatment, whereas candidate HPV-specific clones and E7-related motifs did. For HPV16-positive patients, expanding HPV-responsive T cells associated with longer recurrence-free survival.

Deletions cut 6 bases from V and 4 bases from J, with 14 bases between. The CDR3 length is 14 residues. Germline CDR1 reads LNHDA; CDR2 reads SQIVND (reference sequence). Sequenced by immunoSEQ multiplex PCR; TCRdb stores in-frame clones only, minus some. Of several thousand clones detected, 85% to 95% appear once; the ten largest clones hold about 2.1%. This clonotype was obtained from a human donor with HPV-associated anogenital cancer. The J gene is TRBJ2-3, the V gene TRBV19, with a possible D match to TRBD1 (6 bases). The sequenced sample was blood, obtained from a patient who underwent chemoradiotherapy. CDR3 sequence (DNA): TGTGCCAGTAGCACCTCGAACAGGGCAGATACGCAGTATTTT. It is translated as CASSTSNRADTQYF.